The 13 T cell receptor beta chains below come from one sample, sequenced in a study of shared clonotypes between healthy human individuals. The method was immunoSEQ multiplex PCR; TCRdb's version includes in-frame clones alone and lacks a portion of them. The sample includes about 2.4 million clones, 80% to 95% of them seen just once. The source material was naive CD4+ T cells from PBMCs. Subset here: CD45RA+ positively selected. The origin of the receptors is a man between 18 and 29 years old in good health. Some clones in this sample may be carry-over from other donors' samples.

This clone was found once. The J gene is TRBJ2-7, the V gene TRBV4-2; TRBD2 aligns across 9 bases. The V segment lost 3 bases and the J segment 3 bases; nucleotides outside the gene matches: 3. The germline V gene encodes CDR1 LGHNA and CDR2 YNFKEQ. The CDR3 consists of 14 residues. The CDR3, as DNA: TGTGCCAGCAGCCACGTGACTAGCGGCTACGAGCAGTACTTC. This translates into CASSHVTSGYEQYF.

The rearrangement joins TRBV14 to TRBJ1-5, with 9 positions matching TRBD1. V trimming: 1 base; J trimming: 4 bases; junction bases outside the gene matches: 2. Germline V gives CDR1 SGHDN, CDR2 FVKESK. The CDR3 has 15 residues. CDR3 loop: CASSQGTGENQPQHF. CDR3 nucleotides: TGTGCCAGCAGCCAAGGGACAGGGGAAAATCAGCCCCAGCATTTT. The whole variable domain, filled in from reference TRBV14 and TRBJ1-5, reads EAGVTQFPSHSVIEKGQTVTLRCDPISGHDNLYWYRRVMGKEIKFLLHFVKESKQDESGMPNNRFLAERTGGTYSTLKVQPAELEDSGVYFCASSQGTGENQPQHFGDGTRLSIL.

Notes on this clone: Other DNA sequences from this sample encode an identical CDR3 as well. The chain employs TRBV5-1 and TRBJ1-1, with D unresolved. CDR3 length equals 14 residues. Germline CDR1 and CDR2: SGHRS and YFSETQ. Trimming left V 0 bases short and J 2 bases short, with 8 bases between. The CDR3 loop is CASSLGGSNTEAFF. The CDR3 DNA sequence: TGCGCCAGCAGCTTGGGGGGTTCTAACACTGAAGCTTTCTTT.

V gene TRBV7-9 combines with J gene TRBJ2-5; no clear D gene. Germline CDR1 reads SEHNR; CDR2 reads FQNEAQ (reference sequence). Trimming took 11 bases from V and 2 from J, leaving 12 bases between them. CDR3 length: 12 amino acids. The CDR3 region is CAGGWGQETQYF. DNA of the CDR3: TGTGCCGGCGGTTGGGGACAAGAGACCCAGTACTTC. The entire variable domain, with the rest obtained from reference TRBV7-9 and TRBJ2-5, is as follows: DTGVSQNPRHKITKRGQNVTFRCDPISEHNRLYWYRQTLGQGPEFLTYFQNEAQLEKSRLLSDRFSAERPKGSFSTLEIQRTEQGDSAMYLCAGGWGQETQYFGPGTRLLVL.

The chain couples TRBV19 to TRBJ2-2; D unclear. V shed 1 base and J shed 5 bases, with 5 bases lying between them. This CDR3 is 13 amino acids long. Germline-derived CDR1 and CDR2 are LNHDA and SQIVND (reference sequence). Here the CDR3 reads CASSIVATGELFF. CDR3 in DNA: TGTGCCAGTAGTATAGTAGCAACCGGGGAGCTGTTTTTT.

This rearrangement joins TRBV19 to TRBJ2-7, with D possibly matching TRBD1 (5 bases). CDR3 length: 15 residues. Germline V lookup: CDR1 LNHDA, CDR2 SQIVND (reference sequence). V was trimmed by 1 base and J by 5 bases, leaving 15 bases between them. CDR3 loop: CASSIVGANIDEQYF. CDR3 nucleotides: TGTGCCAGTAGTATAGTAGGGGCGAATATTGACGAGCAGTACTTC.

Worth noting for this clone: Other DNA sequences in the sample encode the same CDR3. The chain uses TRBV18 and TRBJ1-5; a possible D gene is TRBD1 (6 bases). CDR3 size: 15 residues. CDR1 KGHSH and CDR2 LQKENI come from the germline V gene. The V end lost 6 bases, the J end lost 0 bases, and 12 bases lay between the germline ends. The CDR3 nucleotides read TGTGCCAGCTCCCCCGGGACAAGTAGCAATCAGCCCCAGCATTTT. This sequence encodes CASSPGTSSNQPQHF.

For the CDR3, the DNA is TGTGCCAGCAGCCCGGTTGATCAGCCCCAGCATTTT. This encodes CASSPVDQPQHF. V usage is TRBV7-9 and J usage is TRBJ1-5; D is uncertain. Germline V gene data show CDR1 as SEHNR and CDR2 as FQNEAQ (reference sequence). V was trimmed by 5 bases and J by 5 bases, leaving 7 bases between them. CDR3 length equals 12 residues.

The J gene is TRBJ1-5, the V gene TRBV27, with no clear D. The V gene lost 3 bases and the J gene lost 5 bases, with 17 bases spanning the gap. The germline V gene encodes CDR1 MNHEY and CDR2 SMNVEV (reference sequence). The CDR3 sequence is 16 residues long. CDR3 protein: CASSFRAPERYQPQHF. DNA of the CDR3: TGTGCCAGCAGTTTCCGGGCCCCCGAGCGGTATCAGCCCCAGCATTTT.

The chain employs TRBV6-6 and TRBJ2-7; D possibly corresponds to TRBD1 (6 bases). V was shortened by 4 bases and J by 2 bases, with 9 bases between the two germline ends. There are 13 residues in the CDR3. Germline values: CDR1 MNHNY, CDR2 SVGAGI (reference sequence). This CDR3 is CASSLQGAYEQYF. DNA of the CDR3: TGTGCCAGCAGTTTACAGGGTGCCTACGAGCAGTACTTC.

This chain uses TRBV2 with TRBJ1-2; D is uncertain. The germline CDR1 and CDR2 sequences are SNHLY and FYNNEI. CDR3 length equals 15 residues. Trimming left V 4 bases short and J 7 bases short, with 19 bases between. The CDR3 loop is CASSAIQDGRSGYTF. The CDR3 DNA is TGTGCCAGCAGTGCCATTCAGGACGGTCGGAGTGGCTACACCTTC.

The V and J genes are TRBV7-9 and TRBJ2-4; no clear D gene. V was trimmed by 2 bases and J by 0 bases, leaving 2 bases between them. The V gene's germline CDR1 is SEHNR and CDR2 FQNEAQ (reference sequence). CDR3 size: 13 residues. DNA for the CDR3: TGTGCCAGCAGCTTAATAGCCAAAAACATTCAGTACTTC. Translation gives CASSLIAKNIQYF.

The genes are TRBV7-9 and TRBJ1-6; D unresolved. Trimming cost V 9 bases and J 5 bases, with 14 bases left between them. Germline-derived CDR1 and CDR2 are SEHNR and FQNEAQ (reference sequence). The CDR3 is 14 amino acids. DNA of the CDR3: TGTGCCAGTCGCGGGGAATCAAATAATTCACCCCTCCACTTT. Protein product: CASRGESNNSPLHF.